The next 19 T cell receptor beta chains were all read from a single sample in a study of blood T cell repertoires in COVID-19. TCRdb's copy holds only in-frame clones and misses some; the assay was immunoSEQ multiplex PCR. The sample yields 100,000 to 150,000 clones, more than 75% seen once. Sample: peripheral blood. Receptor source: a woman aged 65 to 85 with COVID-19, enrolled during active disease.

This clone has a single count. This chain connects TRBV28 to TRBJ1-1, with D possibly matching TRBD1 (6 bases). From germline, CDR1 is MDHEN and CDR2 SYDVKM. V shed 2 bases and J shed 4 bases, with 26 bases lying between them. This CDR3 is built from 19 residues. The CDR3 nucleotides read TGTGCCAGCAGTTTAATATTTGTCCTCGGGTCACAGGGTGGCACTGAAGCTTTCTTT. Translated, it gives CASSLIFVLGSQGGTEAFF.

The chain recombines TRBV11-2 with TRBJ1-1; TRBD1 is a possible D gene (6 bases). The CDR3 spans 14 residues. The germline V gene encodes CDR1 SGHAT and CDR2 FQNNGV. V lost 4 bases, J lost 1 base, and 10 bases lay in between. The CDR3 coding sequence is TGTGCCAGCAGCTGGGGGGGCAAGAACACTGAAGCTTTCTTT. It is translated as CASSWGGKNTEAFF.

The V gene is TRBV2, the J gene TRBJ2-6; 7 bases are a match to TRBD2. CDR1 and CDR2 from the germline V gene are SNHLY and FYNNEI. Unmatched junction bases numbered 0, after V lost 2 bases and J lost 2 bases. CDR3 length equals 15 residues. CDR3 protein: CASSERGAGANVLTF. DNA of the CDR3: TGTGCCAGCAGTGAACGGGGGGCTGGGGCCAACGTCCTGACTTTC.

The chain is built from TRBV19 and TRBJ1-2, with D possibly matching TRBD1 (5 bases). CDR1 LNHDA and CDR2 SQIVND come from the germline V gene (reference sequence). The CDR3 spans 14 residues. Trimming cost V 1 base and J 7 bases, with 13 bases left between them. CDR3 amino acids: CASSIALGTGGYTF. The CDR3 DNA sequence: TGTGCCAGTAGTATAGCGCTGGGGACTGGTGGCTACACCTTC. The full variable domain, rest sourced from reference TRBV19 and TRBJ1-2, is DGGITQSPKYLFRKEGQNVTLSCEQNLNHDAMYWYRQDPGQGLRLIYYSQIVNDFQKGDIAEGYSVSREKKESFPLTVTSAQKNPTAFYLCASSIALGTGGYTFGSGTRLTVV.

The CDR3 region is CASTEGLSGYQPQHF. Written as DNA, the CDR3 is TGTGCCAGCACTGAGGGGTTGAGCGGCTATCAGCCCCAGCATTTT. The chain joins TRBV2 to TRBJ1-5; possibly TRBD1 for D (5 bases). Trimming stripped 7 bases from V and 5 bases from J, with 18 bases between. This CDR3 spans 15 amino acids. CDR1 and CDR2 (germline): SNHLY, FYNNEI.

This chain connects TRBV5-6 to TRBJ2-7; D is undetermined. Germline CDR1 is SGHDT and CDR2 is YYEEEE. Deletions cut 2 bases from V and 0 bases from J, with 9 bases between. CDR3 length: 14 amino acids. CDR3 sequence reads: CASSFAGSSYEQYF. The CDR3 nucleotides are TGTGCCAGCAGCTTTGCCGGGTCCTCCTACGAGCAGTACTTC. The full variable domain, rest sourced from reference TRBV5-6 and TRBJ2-7, is DAGVTQSPTHLIKTRGQQVTLRCSPKSGHDTVSWYQQALGQGPQFIFQYYEEEERQRGNFPDRFSGHQFPNYSSELNVNALLLGDSALYLCASSFAGSSYEQYFGPGTRLTVT.

This clone was seen more than once but under ten times. The V and J genes are TRBV11-1 and TRBJ1-1; 7 nucleotides line up with TRBD1. Germline values: CDR1 SGHAT, CDR2 FQDESV (reference sequence). The CDR3 length is 13 residues. Unmatched junction bases numbered 2, after V lost 4 bases and J lost 3 bases. CDR3 DNA sequence: TGTGCCAGCAGCTACGGGACAGACACTGAAGCTTTCTTT. Translating gives CASSYGTDTEAFF.

J is TRBJ2-1 and V is TRBV11-1; D might be TRBD2 (5 bases). V lost 0 bases and J lost 10, with 10 bases in between. The CDR3 loop spans 13 amino acids. The germline V gene encodes CDR1 SGHAT and CDR2 FQDESV (reference sequence). The CDR3 bases are TGTGCCAGCAGCTTAGCGCCTCCGGGAGAGCAGTTCTTC. Protein product: CASSLAPPGEQFF.

The chain combines TRBV4-1 with TRBJ1-3, with TRBD1 identical over 7 bases. The junction had 13 bases not matched to a gene; V was cut back by 4 bases and J by 4 bases. The CDR3 length is 17 residues. In germline, CDR1 is MGHRA, CDR2 YSYEKL. CDR3 amino acids: CASSLDEGQYYGNTIYF. CDR3 coding DNA: TGCGCCAGCAGCCTCGATGAGGGACAGTATTACGGAAACACCATATATTTT.

The chain recombines TRBV3-1 (or the pseudogene TRBV3-2) with TRBJ1-2, with 7 positions matching TRBD1. V dropped 3 bases and J dropped 4; count of bases not matched to a gene: 8. The CDR3 spans 15 residues. Germline CDR1 reads LGHDT; CDR2 reads YNNKEL (reference sequence). The CDR3 loop is CASSQADRVGYGYTF. CDR3 nucleotide sequence: TGTGCCAGCAGCCAGGCAGACAGGGTAGGCTATGGCTACACCTTC.

The V call is TRBV2, the J call TRBJ2-5; D ambiguous. V gave up 4 bases and J gave up 4 bases, with 25 bases separating them. The germline CDR1 and CDR2 sequences are SNHLY and FYNNEI. CDR3 size: 18 residues. CDR3 DNA sequence: TGTGCCAGCAGTGTTGGAGCAGCGACCCCAGCCCTAGGAGAGACCCAGTACTTC. It yields the protein CASSVGAATPALGETQYF. The complete variable domain, with remaining parts taken from reference TRBV2 and TRBJ2-5, reads EPEVTQTPSHQVTQMGQEVILRCVPISNHLYFYWYRQILGQKVEFLVSFYNNEISEKSEIFDDQFSVERPDGSNFTLKIRSTKLEDSAMYFCASSVGAATPALGETQYFGPGTRLLVL.

This chain connects TRBV6-6 to TRBJ1-2; maybe TRBD1 (6 bases). The CDR3 has 13 amino acids. Trimming pared 2 bases from V and 4 bases from J, leaving 8 bases between. Germline CDR1 is MNHNY and CDR2 is SVGAGI (reference sequence). DNA of the CDR3: TGTGCCAGCAGTTACGGACAGTCCTATGGCTACACCTTC. This codes for CASSYGQSYGYTF.

The CDR3 reads CASSEGGAGANVLTF. The DNA of the CDR3 is TGTGCCAGCAGTGAAGGGGGAGCTGGGGCCAACGTCCTGACTTTC. J is TRBJ2-6 and V is TRBV6-1; the D gene is possibly TRBD2 (5 bases). The CDR3 covers 15 residues. In germline, CDR1 is MNHNS, CDR2 SASEGT. V shed 1 base and J shed 2 bases, with 6 bases lying between them.

The chain carries TRBV5-1 and TRBJ2-3; 8 bases are shared with TRBD2. Germline assignment: CDR1 SGHRS and CDR2 YFSETQ. The length of the CDR3 is 15 residues. V was pared by 4 bases and J by 0 bases, with 4 bases of the junction left unmatched. The chain's CDR3 is CASSRTSPSTDTQYF. The CDR3 nucleotides read TGCGCCAGCAGCCGGACTAGCCCTAGCACAGATACGCAGTATTTT. Together with reference TRBV5-1 and TRBJ2-3, the CDR3 gives the full variable domain: KAGVTQTPRYLIKTRGQQVTLSCSPISGHRSVSWYQQTPGQGLQFLFEYFSETQRNKGNFPGRFSGRQFSNSRSEMNVSTLELGDSALYLCASSRTSPSTDTQYFGPGTRLTVL.

V and J are TRBV27 and TRBJ1-2; TRBD1 matches 10 bases. Germline V gene sequence: CDR1 MNHEY, CDR2 SMNVEV (reference sequence). The CDR3 totals 14 residues. V trimming: 6 bases; J trimming: 5 bases; junction bases outside the gene matches: 6. CDR3 sequence (DNA): TGTGCCAGCAGCATCCGGGACAGGGGTTATGGCTACACCTTC. This codes for CASSIRDRGYGYTF.

The V gene is TRBV2, the J gene TRBJ2-5; D is possibly TRBD1 (5 bases). The V and J ends lost 6 bases and 2 bases respectively, with 16 bases between them. The CDR3 spans 15 residues. Germline CDR1 reads SNHLY; CDR2 reads FYNNEI. The CDR3 reads CASRSTVQGQETQYF. DNA for the CDR3: TGTGCCAGCAGATCAACAGTCCAGGGACAAGAGACCCAGTACTTC.

The chain is built from TRBV5-1 and TRBJ1-6; TRBD1 might be the D (6 bases). Germline V gene sequence: CDR1 SGHRS, CDR2 YFSETQ. The V gene lost 0 bases and the J gene lost 6 bases, with 13 bases spanning the gap. This CDR3 region has 16 residues. The CDR3 nucleotides are TGCGCCAGCAGCTTGGCCCCCGGGACACCTAATTCACCCCTCCACTTT. It is translated as CASSLAPGTPNSPLHF.

The chain has TRBV5-1 and TRBJ1-6; 12 bases match TRBD1. After removal of 4 bases from V and 8 bases from J, the junction contained 4 bases not matched to a gene. This CDR3 is built from 15 residues. Germline CDR1 and CDR2: SGHRS and YFSETQ. The CDR3: CASSPGQGADSPLHF. CDR3 in DNA: TGCGCCAGCAGCCCGGGACAGGGGGCAGATTCACCCCTCCACTTT.

The gene calls are TRBV4-2 and TRBJ2-7; 12 bases are shared with TRBD2. The V segment lost 0 bases and the J segment 4 bases; nucleotides outside the gene matches: 4. Germline CDR1 is LGHNA and CDR2 is YNFKEQ. The CDR3 has 16 amino acids. In DNA, the CDR3 is TGTGCCAGCAGCCAAGACCTAGCGGGGGGGTGGTACGAGCAGTACTTC. Translating it yields CASSQDLAGGWYEQYF.